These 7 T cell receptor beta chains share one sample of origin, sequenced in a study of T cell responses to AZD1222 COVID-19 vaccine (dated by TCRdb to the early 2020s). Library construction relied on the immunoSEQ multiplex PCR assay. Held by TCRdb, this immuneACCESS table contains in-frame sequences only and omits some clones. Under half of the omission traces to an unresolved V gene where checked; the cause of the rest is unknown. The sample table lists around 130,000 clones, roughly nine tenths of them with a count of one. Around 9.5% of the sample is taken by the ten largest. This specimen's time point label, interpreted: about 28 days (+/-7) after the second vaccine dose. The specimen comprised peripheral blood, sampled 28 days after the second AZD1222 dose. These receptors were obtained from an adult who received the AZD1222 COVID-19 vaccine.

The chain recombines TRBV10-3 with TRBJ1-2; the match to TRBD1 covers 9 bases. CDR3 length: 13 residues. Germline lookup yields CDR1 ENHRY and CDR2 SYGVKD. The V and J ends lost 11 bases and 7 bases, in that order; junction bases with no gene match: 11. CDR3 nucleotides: TGTGCCCTGCATCCGGGACAGGGAGGTGGCTACACCTTC. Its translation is CALHPGQGGGYTF.

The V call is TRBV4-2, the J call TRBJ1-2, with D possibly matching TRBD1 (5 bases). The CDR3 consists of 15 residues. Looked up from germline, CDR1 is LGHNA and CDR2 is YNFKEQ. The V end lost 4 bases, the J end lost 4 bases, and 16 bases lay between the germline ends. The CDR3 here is CASSPSGDLAYGYTF. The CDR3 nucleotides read TGTGCCAGCAGCCCTTCCGGGGACTTAGCCTATGGCTACACCTTC.

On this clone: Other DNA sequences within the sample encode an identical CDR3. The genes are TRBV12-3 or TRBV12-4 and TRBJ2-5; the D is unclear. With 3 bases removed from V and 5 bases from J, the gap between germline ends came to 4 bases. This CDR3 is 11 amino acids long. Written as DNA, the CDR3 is TGTGCCAGCAGTTTGCGGGAGACCCAGTACTTC. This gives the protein CASSLRETQYF.

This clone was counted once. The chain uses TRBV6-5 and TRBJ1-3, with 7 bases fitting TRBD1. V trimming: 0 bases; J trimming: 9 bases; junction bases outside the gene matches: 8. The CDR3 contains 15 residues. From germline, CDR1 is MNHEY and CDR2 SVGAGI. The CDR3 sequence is CASSYSGQEAGTIYF. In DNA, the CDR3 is TGTGCCAGCAGTTACTCTGGACAGGAGGCGGGCACCATATATTTT.

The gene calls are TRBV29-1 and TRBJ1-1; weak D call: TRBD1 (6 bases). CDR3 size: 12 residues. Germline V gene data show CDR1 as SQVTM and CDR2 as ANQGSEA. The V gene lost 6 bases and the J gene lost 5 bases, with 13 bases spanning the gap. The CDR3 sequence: CSVQQGWTEAFF. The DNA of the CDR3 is TGCAGCGTCCAACAGGGTTGGACTGAAGCTTTCTTT.

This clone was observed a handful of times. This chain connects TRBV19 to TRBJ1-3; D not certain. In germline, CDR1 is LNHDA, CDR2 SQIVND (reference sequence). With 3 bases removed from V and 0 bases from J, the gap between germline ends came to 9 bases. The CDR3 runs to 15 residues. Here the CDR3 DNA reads TGTGCCAGTAGTATTGGATCTACCTCTGGAAACACCATATATTTT. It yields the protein CASSIGSTSGNTIYF.

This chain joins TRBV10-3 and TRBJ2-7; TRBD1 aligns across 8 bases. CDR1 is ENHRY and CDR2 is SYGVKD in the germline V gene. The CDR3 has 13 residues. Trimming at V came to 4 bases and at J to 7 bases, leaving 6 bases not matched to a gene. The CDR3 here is CAISGTGIEEQYF. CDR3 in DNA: TGTGCCATCAGTGGGACAGGGATAGAGGAGCAGTACTTC.